The clone carrying this T cell receptor beta chain was detected many times. This entry comes from a study of HIV-infected patients and healthy controls. The CDR3 spans 12 residues. Germline loops: CDR1 LGHDT, CDR2 YNNKEL (reference sequence). The V and J ends lost 1 base and 5 bases respectively, with 5 bases between them. No cell fractionation was done, so the repertoire covers all unsorted peripheral blood T cells. cDNA was made from about 510 ng RNA using alpha and beta constant primers. Using multiplexing indices, alpha and beta chain libraries were generated apart by chain-specific third strand synthesis. MiXCR was run by TCRdb on the 5' RACE reads, yielding one entry per CDR3 protein. The sample contains 9,000 to 15,000 distinct CDR3 sequences, just over 5% of which appear only once.

The sequence was collected from an adult in good health. This sequence joins TRBV3-1 and TRBJ2-5; D is unclear. The sequenced material came from blood. In DNA form, the CDR3 reads TGTGCCAGCAGCCAAGCGCGGGAGACCCAGTACTTC. Amino acid sequence: CASSQARETQYF.